The clone carrying this T cell receptor (beta chain) was seen a handful of times. This CDR3 comprises 16 residues. Trimming removed 2 bases from V and 1 base from J; junction bases left unmatched: 5. Germline assignment: CDR1 SGHTA and CDR2 FQGNSA. The data originate from a study of blood T cells in healthy people across ages. Primers used in a second PCR of roughly 6 to 11 cycles were a sample-barcoded 5' primer and a J-beta primer mix. TCRdb analysed the 5' RACE reads with MiXCR anew, one entry per CDR3 protein. The sample has fewer than 800,000 distinct CDR3 sequences, 20% to 30% seen once. In addition, the sample was reused for a study of T cells of mothers and their children.

The sequence was collected from a boy under 18 in good health. The chain couples TRBV7-2 to TRBJ2-3; 8 bases fit TRBD2. The sequenced sample consisted of blood. The CDR3 sequence: CASSLQSGGGTDTQYF. The CDR3 DNA follows: TGTGCCAGCAGCTTACAGAGCGGGGGTGGCACAGATACGCAGTATTTT.